This is a list of T cell receptor beta chains from one sample in a study of identical twins. One entry per CDR3 protein results from TCRdb running MiXCR on the 5' RACE reads. Among 450,000 to 600,000 distinct CDR3 sequences listed, about 20% were seen once. The data were also submitted as part of a second study, on yellow fever vaccine responses in identical twins.

Specimen: CD4+ T cells sorted from blood. Receptor source: a woman younger than 35 in good health. CDR3s include the opening cysteine and the closing phenylalanine or tryptophan. The D gene is left open where the match is weak. The listing skips clone size in some rows; elsewhere it reads once, few, many or a size class.

D: NA
size: many
J: TRBJ1-1
V: TRBV5-1
CDR3: CASSLSGDTEAFF
DNA: TGTGCCAGCAGCTTAAGTGGTGACACTGAAGCTTTCTTT

D: NA
size: NA
J: TRBJ2-5
V: TRBV18
CDR3: CASSPPGLSETQYF
DNA: TGTGCCAGCTCACCACCGGGACTTTCGGAGACCCAGTACTTC

D: NA
size: NA
J: TRBJ2-7
V: TRBV12-3/TRBV12-4
CDR3: CASSLARDWGQSYEQYF
DNA: TGTGCCAGCAGTTTAGCTAGGGATTGGGGTCAGTCCTACGAGCAGTACTTC

D: NA
size: once
J: TRBJ2-5
V: TRBV29-1
CDR3: CSVGEAGVIKQGTQYF
DNA: TGCAGCGTCGGTGAGGCAGGGGTCATTAAACAAGGGACCCAGTACTTC

D: NA
size: NA
J: TRBJ2-7
V: TRBV20-1
CDR3: CSARSGSYEQYF
DNA: TGCAGTGCTAGAAGCGGGTCCTACGAGCAGTACTTC

D: TRBD2
size: NA
J: TRBJ2-3
V: TRBV10-3
CDR3: CAIKVAGTSTDTQYF
DNA: TGTGCCATCAAAGTAGCGGGAACTTCCACAGATACGCAGTATTTT

D: NA
size: few
J: TRBJ2-6
V: TRBV12-3/TRBV12-4
CDR3: CASSSLFGKMGSGANVLTF
DNA: TGTGCCAGCAGCTCCCTCTTTGGGAAGATGGGCTCTGGGGCCAACGTCCTGACTTTC

D: NA
size: many
J: TRBJ1-4
V: TRBV12-3/TRBV12-4
CDR3: CASSLGSGEKLFF
DNA: TGTGCCAGCAGTTTAGGGTCTGGCGAAAAACTGTTTTTT

D: NA
size: few
J: TRBJ2-2
V: TRBV24-1
CDR3: CATSRGKGTGELFF
DNA: TGTGCCACCAGTCGGGGAAAAGGGACCGGGGAGCTGTTTTTT

D: NA
size: NA
J: TRBJ2-1
V: TRBV14
CDR3: CASSQVRGTYNEQFF
DNA: TGTGCCAGCAGCCAAGTGCGAGGGACATACAATGAGCAGTTCTTC

D: TRBD1
size: few
J: TRBJ1-2
V: TRBV29-1
CDR3: CSVEGQGSYRSPYGYTF
DNA: TGCAGCGTCGAGGGACAGGGTTCTTACAGATCCCCTTATGGCTACACCTTC

D: TRBD1
size: NA
J: TRBJ2-1
V: TRBV11-1
CDR3: CASSSSRGTGRPYNEQFF
DNA: TGTGCCAGCAGCTCTAGTCGGGGGACAGGGAGGCCCTACAATGAGCAGTTCTTC

D: NA
size: few
J: TRBJ2-1
V: TRBV27
CDR3: CASRGNLLYNEQFF
DNA: TGTGCCAGCCGGGGGAACTTACTTTACAATGAGCAGTTCTTC

D: NA
size: few
J: TRBJ2-2
V: TRBV11-2
CDR3: CASSSTRENTGELFF
DNA: TGTGCCAGCAGCTCCACGCGGGAGAACACCGGGGAGCTGTTTTTT

D: NA
size: once
J: TRBJ2-2
V: TRBV2
CDR3: CASSEQGFGELFF
DNA: TGTGCCAGCAGTGAACAGGGGTTCGGGGAGCTGTTTTTT

D: NA
size: many
J: TRBJ2-2
V: TRBV6-5
CDR3: CASSSRNTGELFF
DNA: TGTGCCAGCAGTTCCAGGAACACCGGGGAGCTGTTTTTT

D: NA
size: NA
J: TRBJ2-7
V: TRBV7-9
CDR3: CASSLAHLAYEQYF
DNA: TGTGCCAGCAGCTTAGCGCACCTCGCCTACGAGCAGTACTTC

D: NA
size: few
J: TRBJ1-2
V: TRBV12-3/TRBV12-4
CDR3: CASSFWGSGGYTF
DNA: TGTGCCAGCAGTTTTTGGGGGTCCGGGGGCTACACCTTC

D: NA
size: NA
J: TRBJ1-2
V: TRBV9
CDR3: CASSVSAGRNYGYTF
DNA: TGTGCCAGCAGCGTTTCAGCGGGACGGAACTATGGCTACACCTTC

D: NA
size: NA
J: TRBJ2-1
V: TRBV3-1
CDR3: CASSQEDHYNEQFF
DNA: TGTGCCAGCAGCCAAGAGGACCACTACAATGAGCAGTTCTTC

D: TRBD1
size: NA
J: TRBJ2-6
V: TRBV15
CDR3: CATSKNRGSGANVLTF
DNA: TGTGCCACCAGCAAAAACAGGGGGAGTGGGGCCAACGTCCTGACTTTC

D: TRBD2
size: once
J: TRBJ2-3
V: TRBV5-1
CDR3: CASSSSGRAFLGTDTQYF
DNA: TGCGCCAGCAGCTCTAGCGGGAGGGCCTTTCTGGGCACAGATACGCAGTATTTT

D: NA
size: NA
J: TRBJ2-1
V: TRBV12-3/TRBV12-4
CDR3: CASSLVSGTFNEQFF
DNA: TGTGCCAGCAGTTTAGTGTCGGGGACTTTCAATGAGCAGTTCTTC

D: NA
size: many
J: TRBJ2-5
V: TRBV7-9
CDR3: CASSLEVETQYF
DNA: TGTGCCAGCAGCTTAGAAGTGGAGACCCAGTACTTC

D: NA
size: few
J: TRBJ1-1
V: TRBV20-1
CDR3: CSGDGEGNTEAFF
DNA: TGCAGTGGTGATGGCGAGGGGAACACTGAAGCTTTCTTT

D: NA
size: few
J: TRBJ2-3
V: TRBV4-1
CDR3: CASSHSRTSTDTQYF
DNA: TGCGCCAGCAGCCATTCTAGGACGAGCACAGATACGCAGTATTTT

D: NA
size: NA
J: TRBJ1-2
V: TRBV7-9
CDR3: CASSLGITQGDYGYTF
DNA: TGTGCCAGCAGCTTAGGAATAACTCAGGGTGACTATGGCTACACCTTC